What follows are 16 T cell receptor beta chains derived from one specimen sequenced in a study of metastatic and nonmetastatic thyroid tumors. TCRdb re-analyzed the PCR reads through MiXCR. Among tens of thousands of clones listed, about 13% were seen once. Thyroid surgery was performed in patients who had received no treatment beforehand. The sample consisted of blood. The source of these receptors is a female donor with papillary thyroid cancer or a benign thyroid nodule (not recorded which). Some clones in this sample may be carry-over from other donors' samples.

This clone was recorded only once. This chain uses TRBV9 with TRBJ2-3; D not resolved. CDR1 is SGDLS and CDR2 is YYNGEE in the germline V gene. V dropped 2 bases and J dropped 1 base, with 11 bases sitting between them. This CDR3 is built from 15 residues. The chain's CDR3 is CASSVTWIRTDTQYF. In DNA, the CDR3 is TGTGCCAGCAGCGTGACTTGGATTCGCACAGATACGCAGTATTTT. Drawing the rest from reference TRBV9 and TRBJ2-3, the complete variable domain is DSGVTQTPKHLITATGQRVTLRCSPRSGDLSVYWYQQSLDQGLQFLIQYYNGEERAKGNILERFSAQQFPDLHSELNLSSLELGDSALYFCASSVTWIRTDTQYFGPGTRLTVL.

The chain's CDR3 is CASSLPGTGGWSYEQYF. The CDR3 nucleotides read TGCGCCAGCAGCCTCCCCGGGACAGGGGGCTGGTCCTACGAGCAGTACTTC. The chain links TRBV5-1 to TRBJ2-7; 12 bases map to TRBD1. The CDR3 spans 17 residues. V gave up 4 bases and J gave up 1 base; unmatched junction bases: 9. The V gene's germline CDR1 is SGHRS and CDR2 YFSETQ.

In its sample, this clone was seen many times. The chain joins TRBV5-1 to TRBJ1-1, with 9 positions matching TRBD1. The V segment lost 2 bases and the J segment 3 bases; nucleotides outside the gene matches: 5. The germline V gene has CDR1 SGHRS and CDR2 YFSETQ. This CDR3 contains 15 residues. Written as DNA, the CDR3 is TGCGCCAGCAGCTTAACAGGGGGCTCGTACACTGAAGCTTTCTTT. Translation gives CASSLTGGSYTEAFF.

This clone showed up just a few times. The junction departs from germline at one end; a sequencing error may be responsible. V gene TRBV6-2 or TRBV6-3 combines with J gene TRBJ2-7; no clear D gene. This CDR3 has 13 amino acids. In germline, CDR1 is MNHEY, CDR2 SVGEGT. CDR3 bases: TGTGTCAGCATGCGGACGGTAGTATACGAGCAGTACTTC. This encodes CVSMRTVVYEQYF.

This clone was detected ten times or more. The chain uses TRBV9 and TRBJ1-5; unclear D gene. Trimming took 0 bases from V and 4 from J, leaving 8 bases between them. Germline values: CDR1 SGDLS, CDR2 YYNGEE. The CDR3 runs 14 residues. The CDR3 sequence is CASSVGGKNQPQHF. CDR3 bases: TGTGCCAGCAGCGTAGGAGGGAAAAATCAGCCCCAGCATTTT.

This clone was counted ten times or more. The CDR3 here is CASSLGAEGWGGYTF. The CDR3 DNA reads TGTGCCAGCAGCTTAGGGGCGGAGGGTTGGGGTGGCTACACCTTC. The V and J genes are TRBV7-2 and TRBJ1-2; D not certain. Trimming shortened V by 1 base and J by 7 bases, and 16 bases separated the two germline ends. The CDR3 has 15 amino acids. Germline CDR1 reads SGHTA; CDR2 reads FQGNSA.

The chain recombines TRBV20-1 with TRBJ2-2, with D maybe TRBD1 (6 bases). This CDR3 has 15 amino acids. CDR1 DFQATT and CDR2 SNEGSKA come from the germline V gene (reference sequence). V was shortened by 2 bases and J by 4 bases, with 14 bases between the two germline ends. The CDR3 DNA reads as TGCAGTGCTAGACCCCAGGACAGATTCACCGGGGAGCTGTTTTTT. Encoded protein: CSARPQDRFTGELFF.

This clone was detected many times. This sequence joins TRBV11-3 and TRBJ2-1, with 10 bases fitting TRBD2. The CDR3 consists of 16 residues. Germline V gene data show CDR1 as SGHNT and CDR2 as YENEEA. The junction had 10 bases not matched to a gene; V was cut back by 5 bases and J by 6 bases. CDR3 in DNA: TGTGCCAGCAGCCAGGGGGAACTAGCGGGATTCAATGAGCAGTTCTTC. Encoded protein: CASSQGELAGFNEQFF. The variable domain in full, completed from reference TRBV11-3 and TRBJ2-1, reads EAGVVQSPRYKIIEKKQPVAFWCNPISGHNTLYWYLQNLGQGPELLIRYENEEAVDDSQLPKDRFSAERLKGVDSTLKIQPAELGDSAVYLCASSQGELAGFNEQFFGPGTRLTVL.

This clone was recorded at least ten times. Distinct nucleotide sequences in the sample also encode this CDR3. CDR3 sequence reads: CAINQGANQPQHF. CDR3 nucleotide sequence: TGTGCCATAAATCAGGGGGCGAATCAGCCCCAGCATTTT. The chain combines TRBV6-1 with TRBJ1-5; TRBD1 agrees at 8 bases. V lost 10 bases, J lost 4 bases, and 6 bases stayed unmatched. The CDR3 sequence is 13 residues long. Germline CDR1 and CDR2: MNHNS and SASEGT.

This clone was counted at least ten times. The chain recombines TRBV12-3 or TRBV12-4 with TRBJ2-7; a possible D gene is TRBD2 (6 bases). V was clipped by 8 bases and J by 6 bases, with 11 bases between them. This CDR3 is 11 amino acids long. The CDR3 loop is CASSEGFEQYF. In nucleotides, the CDR3 is TGTGCCAGCTCGGAGGGGTTCGAGCAGTACTTC.

This clone was seen many times. The V call is TRBV19, the J call TRBJ2-2; TRBD2 matches 7 bases. Germline CDR1 is LNHDA and CDR2 is SQIVND (reference sequence). CDR3 length: 16 amino acids. V gave up 2 bases and J gave up 7 bases; unmatched junction bases: 10. CDR3 in DNA: TGTGCCAGTAGTATAAGTCTTCGAGCGGGGAACGGGGAGCTGTTTTTT. Protein product: CASSISLRAGNGELFF.

By share, this clone counts as medium-sized. The V call is TRBV6-1, the J call TRBJ1-2; D perhaps matches TRBD1 (5 bases). In germline, CDR1 is MNHNS, CDR2 SASEGT. The CDR3 covers 13 residues. Between the trimmed V and J ends, which lost 5 bases and 3 bases, there was a span of 10 bases. For the CDR3, the DNA is TGTGCCAGCAGTTCAGGGCCGGACTATGGCTACACCTTC. Protein product: CASSSGPDYGYTF.

This clone was seen repeatedly, ten times or more. The chain has TRBV27 and TRBJ1-2; TRBD1 matches at 7 bases. Germline loops: CDR1 MNHEY, CDR2 SMNVEV (reference sequence). This CDR3 spans 13 amino acids. With 4 bases clipped from V and 4 bases from J, the junction kept 3 bases outside the gene matches. CDR3 residues: CASSSQGTYGYTF. The CDR3, as DNA: TGTGCCAGCAGTTCACAGGGGACCTATGGCTACACCTTC.

A word on this clone: A read error is possible here, since a much larger clone lies one base away. The rearrangement joins TRBV5-6 to TRBJ2-1; tentatively, D is TRBD1 (5 bases). CDR1 is SGHDT and CDR2 is YYEEEE in the germline V gene. The CDR3 loop spans 11 amino acids. Trimming cost V 5 bases and J 12 bases, with 12 bases left between them. Here the CDR3 reads CASSTGLLQFF. The CDR3 DNA reads TGTGCCAGCAGTACAGGATTGTTGCAGTTCTTC.

Judged by abundance, this clone is medium-sized. This chain uses TRBV6-1 with TRBJ1-2; TRBD1 agrees at 7 bases. Trimming removed 7 bases from V and 4 bases from J; junction bases left unmatched: 18. Germline-derived CDR1 and CDR2 are MNHNS and SASEGT. The CDR3 length is 17 residues. The DNA for the CDR3 is TGTGCCAGCATAGGAGGGACAGTCGGATCGGGGCGCTATGGCTACACCTTC. It is translated as CASIGGTVGSGRYGYTF.

This clone has a count of ten or more. The chain is built from TRBV20-1 and TRBJ1-5; 7 bases are shared with TRBD1. CDR1 and CDR2 from the germline V gene are DFQATT and SNEGSKA (reference sequence). This CDR3 is 14 amino acids long. V was pared by 5 bases and J by 7 bases, with 11 bases of the junction left unmatched. CDR3 DNA: TGCAGTGCTCTCCCCGGACAGGATGGCCAGCCCCAGCATTTT. It specifies CSALPGQDGQPQHF.